The 11 T cell receptor beta chains presented below share a single source sample, sequenced in a study of T cell repertoires in cytomegalovirus infection. No cognate antigen is known for these TCRs. TCRdb independently ran MiXCR on the reads; one entry per CDR3 protein. The sample contains approximately 110,000 distinct CDR3 sequences, 25% to 35% of which appear only once. The material was CD8+ T cells from cultured PBMCs, obtained from culture after CMV antigen stimulation. Every receptor here comes from a human donor in good health (CMV status not recorded). Some clones in this sample may be carry-over from other donors' samples.

The chain carries TRBV7-9 and TRBJ1-2; 7 bases match TRBD1. J lost 8 bases, V lost 4 bases, and 22 bases had no gene match. The CDR3 runs to 18 residues. Per the germline V gene, CDR1 is SEHNR and CDR2 is FQNEAQ (reference sequence). The CDR3 loop is CASSSEDLGNEGARGYTF. The CDR3 nucleotides read TGTGCCAGCAGCTCCGAGGATTTAGGGAATGAGGGGGCGCGCGGCTACACCTTC. Full variable domain (missing parts from reference TRBV7-9 and TRBJ1-2): DTGVSQNPRHKITKRGQNVTFRCDPISEHNRLYWYRQTLGQGPEFLTYFQNEAQLEKSRLLSDRFSAERPKGSFSTLEIQRTEQGDSAMYLCASSSEDLGNEGARGYTFGSGTRLTVV.

This clonotype was picked up many times. CDR3 coding DNA: TGTGCCAGCAGCTTAGTTTACCCGGCGGATCAAGAGACCCAGTACTTC. Amino acids: CASSLVYPADQETQYF. The chain couples TRBV7-8 to TRBJ2-5, with unresolved D. Germline V lookup: CDR1 SGHVS, CDR2 FQNEAQ. V lost 1 base and J lost 2, with 14 bases in between. This CDR3 is 16 amino acids long.

In its sample, this clonotype was seen a few times. The chain uses TRBV7-8 and TRBJ1-2; D remains ambiguous. V lost 1 base and J 4 bases, leaving 13 bases between the germline ends. CDR3 length equals 15 residues. Germline CDR1 is SGHVS and CDR2 is FQNEAQ. The CDR3 spells CASSLEARRPYGYTF. The DNA of the CDR3 is TGTGCCAGCAGCTTAGAGGCTAGGCGGCCCTATGGCTACACCTTC.

This sequence joins TRBV7-6 and TRBJ1-1, with 8 nucleotides matching TRBD1. Losses at the gene ends were 5 bases for V and 5 bases for J; bases not matched to a gene: 10. CDR1 and CDR2 (germline): SGHVS, FNYEAQ. CDR3 length: 15 amino acids. CDR3 residues: CASSTMDRERTEAFF. The CDR3 DNA reads TGTGCCAGCAGCACCATGGACAGGGAACGGACTGAAGCTTTCTTT.

V is TRBV12-3 or TRBV12-4 and J is TRBJ2-5, with D tentatively TRBD2 (7 bases). V shed 4 bases and J shed 4 bases, with 16 bases lying between them. The CDR3 covers 15 residues. CDR3 nucleotide sequence: TGTGCCAGCAGTTCGGAGAAAGGGGGGGGAGAGACCCAGTACTTC. It translates to CASSSEKGGGETQYF.

V and J are TRBV7-2 and TRBJ1-1; 7 bases align to TRBD1. CDR1 and CDR2 from the germline V gene are SGHTA and FQGNSA. V was pared by 5 bases and J by 4 bases, with 10 bases of the junction left unmatched. The CDR3 covers 15 residues. CDR3 DNA: TGTGCCAGCAGCCTCCTACAGGGGAAATTCACTGAAGCTTTCTTT. Residues: CASSLLQGKFTEAFF.

This clonotype was recorded at least ten times. This rearrangement joins TRBV18 to TRBJ2-5; D is uncertain. Looked up from germline, CDR1 is KGHSH and CDR2 is LQKENI. Trimming pared 6 bases from V and 0 bases from J, leaving 8 bases between. The CDR3 is 13 residues long. CDR3 nucleotide sequence: TGTGCCAGCTCTGAGGAGTACCAAGAGACCCAGTACTTC. Protein: CASSEEYQETQYF.

This clonotype was found once. The rearrangement links TRBV15 to TRBJ1-5; no definite D call. The CDR3 contains 16 residues. The V gene's germline CDR1 is LNHNV and CDR2 YYDKDF (reference sequence). V lost 2 bases, J lost 2 bases, and 13 bases lay in between. The chain's CDR3 is CATSRSRGIGNQPQHF. Written as DNA, the CDR3 is TGTGCCACCAGCAGAAGCCGAGGAATCGGCAATCAGCCCCAGCATTTT. Complete variable domain (other parts from reference TRBV15 and TRBJ1-5): DAMVIQNPRYQVTQFGKPVTLSCSQTLNHNVMYWYQQKSSQAPKLLFHYYDKDFNNEADTPDNFQSRRPNTSFCFLDIRSPGLGDTAMYLCATSRSRGIGNQPQHFGDGTRLSIL.

The rearrangement uses TRBV7-6 and TRBJ2-1; 7 bases fit TRBD1. Trimming at V came to 5 bases and at J to 5 bases, leaving 9 bases not matched to a gene. Germline V lookup: CDR1 SGHVS, CDR2 FNYEAQ. CDR3 length equals 15 residues. The CDR3 region is CASSLRQGTHNEQFF. CDR3 nucleotides: TGTGCCAGCAGCCTCAGACAGGGAACCCACAATGAGCAGTTCTTC.

A few counts support this clonotype. The chain is built from TRBV7-9 and TRBJ2-1; D is possibly TRBD1 or TRBD2 (6 bases each). The CDR3 runs 14 residues. Germline values: CDR1 SEHNR, CDR2 FQNEAQ (reference sequence). V dropped 4 bases and J dropped 3 bases, with 10 bases sitting between them. CDR3 sequence reads: CASSSGANYNEQFF. The CDR3 DNA follows: TGTGCCAGCAGCTCGGGGGCCAACTACAATGAGCAGTTCTTC.

This clonotype was observed a single time. The chain has TRBV6-8 and TRBJ2-5, with 10 positions matching TRBD1. From germline, CDR1 is MNHGY and CDR2 SAAAGT. Losses at the gene ends were 6 bases for V and 2 bases for J; bases not matched to a gene: 9. The length of the CDR3 is 16 residues. DNA for the CDR3: TGTGCCAGCAGCACGGGTGGACAGGGGGTTCAAGAGACCCAGTACTTC. Translated, it gives CASSTGGQGVQETQYF.